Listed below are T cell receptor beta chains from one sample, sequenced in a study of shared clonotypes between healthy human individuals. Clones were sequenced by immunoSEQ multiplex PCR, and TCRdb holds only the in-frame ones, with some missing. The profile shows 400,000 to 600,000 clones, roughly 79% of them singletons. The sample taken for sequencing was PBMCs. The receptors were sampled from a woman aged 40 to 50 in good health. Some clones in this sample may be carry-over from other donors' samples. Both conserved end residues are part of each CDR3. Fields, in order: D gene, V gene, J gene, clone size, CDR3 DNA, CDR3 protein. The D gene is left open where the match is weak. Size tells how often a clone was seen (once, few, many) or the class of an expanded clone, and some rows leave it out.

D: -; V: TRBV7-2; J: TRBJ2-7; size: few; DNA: TGTGCCAGTTCCAGGGGCGGGAGCTCCTACGAGCAGTACTTC; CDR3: CASSRGGSSYEQYF
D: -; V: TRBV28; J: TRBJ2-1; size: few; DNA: TGTGCCAGCAGTTTATTCGATGAGCAGTTCTTC; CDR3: CASSLFDEQFF
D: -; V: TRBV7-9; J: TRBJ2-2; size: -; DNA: TGTGCCAGCGGCGATTGGAACACCGGGGAGCTGTTTTTT; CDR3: CASGDWNTGELFF
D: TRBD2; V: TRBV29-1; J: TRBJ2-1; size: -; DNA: TGCAGCGTTATTCCGGGACTAGCGGGAGCCAATGAGCAGTTCTTC; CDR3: CSVIPGLAGANEQFF
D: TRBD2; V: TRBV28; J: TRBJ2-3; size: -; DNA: TGTGCCAGCAGATCAGGAGGTAGCGGGAGCGCGGGGACGCAGTATTTT; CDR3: CASRSGGSGSAGTQYF
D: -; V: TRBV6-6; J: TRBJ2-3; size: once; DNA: TGTGCCAGCGCAAGTTTCACAGATACGCAGTATTTT; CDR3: CASASFTDTQYF
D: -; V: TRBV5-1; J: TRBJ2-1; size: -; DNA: TGCGCCAGCAGCTGGGGACGCAGCGGCGGGGAGCAGTTCTTC; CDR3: CASSWGRSGGEQFF
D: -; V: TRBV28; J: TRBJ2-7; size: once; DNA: TGTGCCAGCAGTCCCGGGGCTACCTACGAGCAGTACTTC; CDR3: CASSPGATYEQYF
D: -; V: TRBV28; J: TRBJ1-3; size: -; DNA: TGTGCCAGCAGTTTCTCCCAGGGTCTTTCTGGAAACACCATATATTTT; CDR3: CASSFSQGLSGNTIYF
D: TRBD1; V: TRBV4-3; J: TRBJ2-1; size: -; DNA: TGCGCCAGCAGCCAAGGGACAGGGGGTTACAATGAGCAGTTCTTC; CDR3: CASSQGTGGYNEQFF
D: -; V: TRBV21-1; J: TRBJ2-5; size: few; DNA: TGTGCCAGCAGCCACACCTCAGGTGCGTCTAAGGGATGGGAATACCAAGAGACCCAGTACTTC; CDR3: CASSHTSGASKGWEYQETQYF
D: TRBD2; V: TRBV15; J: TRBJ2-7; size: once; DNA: TGTGCCACCAGCAGAGGGACTAGCGGGAGGTACGAGCAGTACTTC; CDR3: CATSRGTSGRYEQYF
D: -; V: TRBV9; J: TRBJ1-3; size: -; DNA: TGTGCCAGCACCGTGGGGCACGAAGTCTCTGGAAACACCATATATTTT; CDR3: CASTVGHEVSGNTIYF
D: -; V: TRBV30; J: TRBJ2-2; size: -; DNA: TGTGCCTGGTCTGGACACCGTTTCACCGGGGAGCTGTTTTTT; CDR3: CAWSGHRFTGELFF
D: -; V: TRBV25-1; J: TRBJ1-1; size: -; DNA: TGTGCCAGCAGTGATTTTGGGGGTGGGACTGAAGCTTTCTTT; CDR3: CASSDFGGGTEAFF
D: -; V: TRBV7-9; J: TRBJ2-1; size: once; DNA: TGTGCCAGCAGCTCCTGGGCTATGAGCTACAATGAGCAGTTCTTC; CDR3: CASSSWAMSYNEQFF
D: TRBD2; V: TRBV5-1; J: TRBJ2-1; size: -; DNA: TGCGCCAGCAGCTTACAGACTAGCGGGACCAATGAGCAGTTCTTC; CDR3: CASSLQTSGTNEQFF
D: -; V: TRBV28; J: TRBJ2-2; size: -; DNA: TGTGCCACCGAGTCCACCGGGGAGCTGTTTTTT; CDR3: CATESTGELFF
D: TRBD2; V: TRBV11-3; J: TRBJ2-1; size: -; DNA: TGTGCCAGCAGCTTGTTCCCTAGCGGGGAATCCTACAATGAGCAGTTCTTC; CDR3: CASSLFPSGESYNEQFF
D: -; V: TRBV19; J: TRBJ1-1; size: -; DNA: TGTGCCAGCCTCCGGAACACTGAAGCTTTCTTT; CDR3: CASLRNTEAFF
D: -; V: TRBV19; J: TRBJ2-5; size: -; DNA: TGTGCCAGTAGTCGGATGCTGTACCAAGAGACCCAGTACTTC; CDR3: CASSRMLYQETQYF
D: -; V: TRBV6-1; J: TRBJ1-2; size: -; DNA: TGTGCCAGCAGTTCCAGGCGCACAAATAACTATGGCTACACCTTC; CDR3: CASSSRRTNNYGYTF
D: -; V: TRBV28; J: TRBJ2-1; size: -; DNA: TGTGCCAGCAGTTTAGGGAGCGGGCAGTTCTTC; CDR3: CASSLGSGQFF
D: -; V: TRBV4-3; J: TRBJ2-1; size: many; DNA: TGCGCCAGCAGCCAAGGACTTCCTGACTACAATGAGCAGTTCTTC; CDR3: CASSQGLPDYNEQFF
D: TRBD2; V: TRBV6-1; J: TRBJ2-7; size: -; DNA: TGTGCCAGCAGAAGGCTAGCGGATTCCTACGAGCAGTACTTC; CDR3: CASRRLADSYEQYF
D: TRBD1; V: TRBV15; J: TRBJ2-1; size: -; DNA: TGTGCGGCGGGACAGGGTTTATACAATGAGCAGTTCTTC; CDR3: CAAGQGLYNEQFF
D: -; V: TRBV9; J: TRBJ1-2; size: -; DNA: TGTGCCAGCAGCGTAGGTGGGGACGCCTATGGCTACACCTTC; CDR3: CASSVGGDAYGYTF
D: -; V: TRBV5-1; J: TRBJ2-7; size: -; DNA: TGCGCCAGCAGCCCAGTCCGGGACGCCCGTTACGAGCAGTACTTC; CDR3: CASSPVRDARYEQYF
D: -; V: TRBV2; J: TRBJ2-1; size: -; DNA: TGTGCCAGCAGTGCCATGAGTGGTGGTGAGCAGTTCTTC; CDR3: CASSAMSGGEQFF
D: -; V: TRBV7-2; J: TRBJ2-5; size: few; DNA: TGTGCCAGCAGCTTAGCGGGAGTGACGGAGACCCAGTACTTC; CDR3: CASSLAGVTETQYF
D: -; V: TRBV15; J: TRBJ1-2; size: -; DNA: TGTGCCACCAGCAGAGTATTTCGGGGGGATGGCTACACCTTC; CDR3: CATSRVFRGDGYTF
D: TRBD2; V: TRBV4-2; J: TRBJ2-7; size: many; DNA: TGTGCCAGCAGCCCACACCCAACGACTAGCGGGATCGAGCAGTACTTC; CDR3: CASSPHPTTSGIEQYF
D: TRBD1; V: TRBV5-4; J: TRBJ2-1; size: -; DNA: TGTGCCAGCAGTATTGGGACAGGGGGCTATGAGCAGTTCTTC; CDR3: CASSIGTGGYEQFF
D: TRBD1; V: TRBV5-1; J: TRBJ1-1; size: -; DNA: TGCGCCAGCAGCCCTCAGGGGGGGACTGAAGCTTTCTTT; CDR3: CASSPQGGTEAFF
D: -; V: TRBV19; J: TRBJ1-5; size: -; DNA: TGTGCCAGTAGTATTAGCAGAGATCAGCCCCAGCATTTT; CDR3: CASSISRDQPQHF
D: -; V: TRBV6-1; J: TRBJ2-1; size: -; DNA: TGTGCCAGCGTCTTTAGTGTATCTTTGAGTGAGCAGTTCTTC; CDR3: CASVFSVSLSEQFF
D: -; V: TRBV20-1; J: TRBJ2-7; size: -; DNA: TGCAGTGCTAGTGACTCCTACGAGCAGTACTTC; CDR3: CSASDSYEQYF
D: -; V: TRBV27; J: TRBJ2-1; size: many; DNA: TGTGCCAGCAGTTTGTGGTCATCGGATGAGCAGTTCTTC; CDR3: CASSLWSSDEQFF
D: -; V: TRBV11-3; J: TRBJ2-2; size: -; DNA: TGTGCCAGCAGCAAGGACTTCTCGAACACCGGGGAGCTGTTTTTT; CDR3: CASSKDFSNTGELFF
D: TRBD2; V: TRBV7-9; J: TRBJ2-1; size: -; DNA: TGTGCCAGCAGCTTAGAAGGGACTAGCGGGAGGTACCACAATGAGCAGTTCTTC; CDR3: CASSLEGTSGRYHNEQFF
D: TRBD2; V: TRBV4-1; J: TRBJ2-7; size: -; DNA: TGCGCCAGCAGCCAACCTAGCGGGAGGGCCCGCGAGCAGTACTTC; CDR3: CASSQPSGRAREQYF
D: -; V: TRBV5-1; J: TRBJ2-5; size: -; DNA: TGCGCCAGCAGCGTCCGGGACTCCGGAGAGACCCAGTACTTC; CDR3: CASSVRDSGETQYF
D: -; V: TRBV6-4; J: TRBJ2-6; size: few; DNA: TGTGCCAGCAGTACCGGACAGTCCTCTGGGGCCAACGTCCTGACTTTC; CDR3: CASSTGQSSGANVLTF